The next 17 T cell receptor beta chains were all read from a single sample in a study of shared clonotypes between healthy human individuals (TCRdb year 2020). Library preparation was by the immunoSEQ multiplex PCR assay. TCRdb carries this immuneACCESS record with in-frame sequences only. Its versions omit some clonotypes, under half of them owing to an unresolved V gene in the studies checked, with the rest unexplained. The sample yields 1,500,000 or so clones; 96% were counted once. Of the sample, roughly 1.2% is held by the ten largest clones. The source material was naive CD4+ T cells sorted from blood. The sample's cell subset or site label, decoded: CD45RA+ positively selected. The source of these receptors is a man aged 25-45 years in good health.

J is TRBJ2-4 and V is TRBV9, with D possibly being TRBD2 (5 bases). V was shortened by 4 bases and J by 0 bases, with 8 bases between the two germline ends. From germline, CDR1 is SGDLS and CDR2 YYNGEE. The CDR3 runs 14 residues. The CDR3 loop reads CASSPREAKNIQYF. The CDR3 nucleotides read TGTGCCAGCAGCCCACGGGAAGCCAAAAACATTCAGTACTTC.

A word on this clone: The junction departs from the called germline gene at one end, perhaps through a read error. The V call is TRBV7-7, the J call TRBJ2-2, with D possibly being TRBD2 (7 bases). This CDR3 has 17 residues. Germline assignment: CDR1 SSHAT and CDR2 FNYEAQ (reference sequence). The CDR3 region has the DNA TGTGCTAGCAGCCCCAGGACGCGGGGGCATAACACCGGGGAGCTGTTTTTT. As protein: CASSPRTRGHNTGELFF.

This chain uses TRBV20-1 with TRBJ1-2, with a possible D match to TRBD1 (5 bases). V was cut by 8 bases and J by 7 bases, with 14 bases left in between. CDR3 length: 11 residues. Germline assignment: CDR1 DFQATT and CDR2 SNEGSKA (reference sequence). CDR3 bases: TGCAGTCTGGAGGGGTCGGGTGGCTACACCTTC. This gives the protein CSLEGSGGYTF.

J is TRBJ2-2 and V is TRBV9; 13 nucleotides agree with TRBD2. V shed 0 bases, J shed 5 bases, and the junction held 4 bases outside the gene matches. Germline CDR1 SGDLS, CDR2 YYNGEE. The length of the CDR3 is 17 residues. The CDR3 here is CASSVVTSGRWTGELFF. CDR3 coding DNA: TGTGCCAGCAGCGTAGTGACTAGCGGGAGGTGGACCGGGGAGCTGTTTTTT.

This sequence joins TRBV7-2 and TRBJ2-1, with 8 bases that match TRBD1. The V and J ends lost 3 bases and 16 bases, in that order; junction bases with no gene match: 11. Germline CDR1 and CDR2: SGHTA and FQGNSA. This CDR3 is 13 amino acids long. The chain's CDR3 is CASSFNRGDRPFF. CDR3 coding DNA: TGTGCCAGCAGCTTTAATCGCGGGGACAGGCCATTCTTC.

The chain combines TRBV2 with TRBJ2-3, with TRBD2 as a possible D gene (5 bases). Germline V gives CDR1 SNHLY, CDR2 FYNNEI. V was cut by 7 bases and J by 2 bases, with 7 bases left in between. The CDR3 is 12 residues long. Here the CDR3 reads CASNGDTDTQYF. The DNA for the CDR3 is TGTGCCAGCAACGGGGACACAGATACGCAGTATTTT.

The chain has TRBV28 and TRBJ2-2, with D possibly being TRBD1 or TRBD2 (5 bases each). This CDR3 region has 15 residues. CDR1 and CDR2 from the germline V gene are MDHEN and SYDVKM. V lost 5 bases and J 8 bases, leaving 18 bases between the germline ends. The CDR3 sequence is CASSAPGPLGGELFF. CDR3 coding DNA: TGTGCCAGCAGTGCTCCGGGACCTCTTGGGGGGGAGCTGTTTTTT.

The chain joins TRBV27 to TRBJ2-1; D is perhaps TRBD1 (5 bases). This CDR3 is 13 amino acids long. Germline V gene lookup returns CDR1 MNHEY and CDR2 SMNVEV (reference sequence). The V end lost 7 bases, the J end lost 6 bases, and 13 bases lay between the germline ends. CDR3: CASTTWGGNEQFF. The CDR3 region has the DNA TGTGCCAGCACCACTTGGGGCGGCAATGAGCAGTTCTTC.

This clone appeared once. The chain uses TRBV6-1 and TRBJ1-2; D gene ambiguous. CDR1 and CDR2 from the germline V gene are MNHNS and SASEGT. CDR3 length equals 11 residues. Trimming stripped 4 bases from V and 5 bases from J, with 5 bases between. The chain's CDR3 is CASSVTYGYTF. The CDR3 DNA reads TGTGCCAGCAGTGTAACTTATGGCTACACCTTC.

This sequence joins TRBV7-3 and TRBJ2-3; D not certain. Germline CDR1 SGHTA, CDR2 FQGTGA. This CDR3 is 14 amino acids long. V lost 0 bases, J lost 4 bases, and 8 bases lay in between. CDR3 sequence reads: CASSLTPRADTQYF. The CDR3 DNA reads as TGTGCCAGCAGCTTAACCCCACGGGCAGATACGCAGTATTTT. The full variable domain, rest sourced from reference TRBV7-3 and TRBJ2-3, is GAGVSQTPSNKVTEKGKYVELRCDPISGHTALYWYRQSLGQGPEFLIYFQGTGAADDSGLPNDRFFAVRPEGSVSTLKIQRTERGDSAVYLCASSLTPRADTQYFGPGTRLTVL.

Comments on this clone: The sample contains more than one DNA sequence encoding this CDR3. The chain recombines TRBV5-1 with TRBJ2-5, with D possibly called TRBD1 or TRBD2 (5 bases each). V was trimmed by 1 base and J by 5 bases, leaving 9 bases between them. The CDR3 has 13 amino acids. Germline values: CDR1 SGHRS, CDR2 YFSETQ. The CDR3 reads CASSLPGQETQYF. CDR3 nucleotide sequence: TGCGCCAGCAGCTTGCCGGGGCAGGAGACCCAGTACTTC.

This CDR3 is CASSRQGNQPQHF. CDR3 nucleotides: TGTGCCAGCAGTCGACAGGGAAATCAGCCCCAGCATTTT. This rearrangement joins TRBV27 to TRBJ1-5, with TRBD1 identical over 7 bases. V gave up 5 bases and J gave up 4 bases; unmatched junction bases: 2. The CDR3 extends over 13 amino acids. The V gene's germline CDR1 is MNHEY and CDR2 SMNVEV (reference sequence).

This chain connects TRBV4-1 to TRBJ2-2, with D perhaps TRBD1 (5 bases). The CDR3 length is 15 residues. Germline V CDR1 and CDR2: MGHRA, YSYEKL. Trimming pared 0 bases from V and 3 bases from J, leaving 8 bases between. The CDR3 DNA sequence: TGCGCCAGCAGCCAAGACAGGGTCGACACCGGGGAGCTGTTTTTT. Protein sequence: CASSQDRVDTGELFF.

J is TRBJ2-5 and V is TRBV11-2, with 7 bases identical to TRBD1. This CDR3 is 15 amino acids long. CDR1 SGHAT and CDR2 FQNNGV come from the germline V gene. V shed 5 bases, J shed 3 bases, and the junction held 9 bases outside the gene matches. CDR3 amino acids: CASSQWDSQKETQYF. CDR3 DNA: TGTGCCAGCAGCCAATGGGACAGTCAAAAAGAGACCCAGTACTTC. The full variable domain, in which reference TRBV11-2 and TRBJ2-5 provide the parts outside the CDR3, is EAGVAQSPRYKIIEKRQSVAFWCNPISGHATLYWYQQILGQGPKLLIQFQNNGVVDDSQLPKDRFSAERLKGVDSTLKIQPAKLEDSAVYLCASSQWDSQKETQYFGPGTRLLVL.

About this clone itself: The same CDR3 is also encoded by other DNA sequences in this sample. This chain links TRBV5-6 with TRBJ1-2; D not resolved. Trimming shortened V by 4 bases and J by 0 bases, and 7 bases separated the two germline ends. The CDR3 is made up of 13 amino acids. Germline loops: CDR1 SGHDT, CDR2 YYEEEE. CDR3 sequence: CASSLGPNYGYTF. The CDR3 region has the DNA TGTGCCAGCAGCCTCGGGCCTAACTATGGCTACACCTTC.

J is TRBJ1-2 and V is TRBV28, with D possibly TRBD1 on 5 matching bases. Germline V CDR1 and CDR2: MDHEN, SYDVKM. The CDR3 contains 14 residues. Trimming removed 6 bases at V and 4 bases at J, with 15 bases between. The CDR3 region has the DNA TGTGCCAGCAGCCTCAGGGTTCGGGGCTATGGCTACACCTTC. It encodes CASSLRVRGYGYTF.

The genes are TRBV11-3 and TRBJ2-5; perhaps TRBD1 as D (5 bases). In germline, CDR1 is SGHNT, CDR2 YENEEA. Trimming cost V 1 base and J 3 bases, with 9 bases left between them. The CDR3 spans 14 residues. The CDR3 loop is CASSLALGEETQYF. DNA of the CDR3: TGTGCCAGCAGCTTAGCTTTAGGGGAAGAGACCCAGTACTTC.